The source of this T cell receptor (beta chain) is a study of cytomegalovirus exposure and HLA in healthy donors. This PCR relied on a set of 60 Vbeta primers and 13 Jbeta primers. The assay was immunoSEQ multiplex PCR, and TCRdb's table has in-frame clones only and misses some. The sample lists roughly 240,000 clones; about 77% were seen once. With 0 bases removed from V and 7 bases from J, the gap between germline ends came to 12 bases. The CDR3 runs to 13 residues. Germline CDR1 reads GTSNPN; CDR2 reads SVGIG (reference sequence). This receptor was obtained from a boy aged 5-17 years in good health and CMV-seronegative. The material sequenced was PBMCs. J is TRBJ1-2 and V is TRBV30; the D is unclear. CDR3 DNA: TGTGCCTGGAGTGTACAGCGGAGGGTTGGCTACACCTTC. Translation: CAWSVQRRVGYTF. The whole variable domain, filled in from reference TRBV30 and TRBJ1-2, reads SQTIHQWPATLVQPVGSPLSLECTVEGTSNPNLYWYRQAAGRGLQLLFYSVGIGQISSEVPQNLSASRPQDRQFILSSKKLLLSDSGFYLCAWSVQRRVGYTFGSGTRLTVV.